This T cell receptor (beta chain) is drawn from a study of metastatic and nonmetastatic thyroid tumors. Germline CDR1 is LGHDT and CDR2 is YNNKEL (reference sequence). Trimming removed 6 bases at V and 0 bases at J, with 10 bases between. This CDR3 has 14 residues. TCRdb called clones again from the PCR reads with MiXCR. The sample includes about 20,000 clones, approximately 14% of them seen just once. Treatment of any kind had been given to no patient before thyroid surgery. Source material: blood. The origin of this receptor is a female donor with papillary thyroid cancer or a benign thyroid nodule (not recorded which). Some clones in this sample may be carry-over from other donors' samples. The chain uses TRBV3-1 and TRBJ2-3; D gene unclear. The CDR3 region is CASRRTSSTDTQYF. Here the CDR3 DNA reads TGTGCCAGCAGGAGGACGAGCAGCACAGATACGCAGTATTTT.